Below are 16 T cell receptor beta chains sequenced from a single sample in a study of blood T cell repertoires in COVID-19. Measured with immunoSEQ multiplex PCR; TCRdb has only the in-frame clones, and not every one. The table lists about 69,000 clones, around 87% of them singletons. The source material was peripheral blood. These TCRs come from a man aged 40-50 years with COVID-19, enrolled during active disease.

The V call is TRBV2, the J call TRBJ2-1; 12 bases are a match to TRBD2. V shed 6 bases and J 8 bases; nucleotides not matched to a gene: 8. This CDR3 comprises 15 residues. The germline CDR1 and CDR2 sequences are SNHLY and FYNNEI. The CDR3 DNA sequence: TGTGCCAGCAGGAGCGGGACTAGCGGGTGGGATGAGCAGTTCTTC. It yields the protein CASRSGTSGWDEQFF.

The chain recombines TRBV28 with TRBJ1-2; 11 bases agree with TRBD1. The trim removed 11 bases at V and 0 bases at J, leaving 5 bases unmatched. This CDR3 contains 14 residues. From germline, CDR1 is MDHEN and CDR2 SYDVKM. This CDR3 reads CASGQGGSNYGYTF. CDR3 sequence (DNA): TGTGCCTCGGGACAGGGGGGATCTAACTATGGCTACACCTTC.

This chain uses TRBV12-3 or TRBV12-4 with TRBJ2-7; no clear D. V shed 2 bases and J shed 3 bases, with 5 bases lying between them. The CDR3 extends over 12 amino acids. The CDR3 bases are TGTGCCAGCAGTTTATCAGGCTACGAGCAGTACTTC. This sequence encodes CASSLSGYEQYF.

This rearrangement joins TRBV5-4 to TRBJ2-5, with a possible D match to TRBD2 (5 bases). CDR1 is SGHNT, CDR2 YYREEE, per germline (reference sequence). V was pared by 4 bases and J by 2 bases, with 9 bases between. This CDR3 region has 13 residues. The CDR3 coding sequence is TGTGCCAGCAGCGGTCCGGGACAAGAGACCCAGTACTTC. This translates into CASSGPGQETQYF.

The chain carries TRBV6-5 and TRBJ2-7; D gene uncertain. This CDR3 region has 13 residues. V was cut by 6 bases and J by 4 bases, with 13 bases left in between. Germline-derived CDR1 and CDR2 are MNHEY and SVGAGI. CDR3 in DNA: TGTGCCAGCAGAGCGAATCAAGTGTACGAGCAGTACTTC. This sequence encodes CASRANQVYEQYF.

The CDR3 loop is CASSRLAYEQYF. For the CDR3, the DNA is TGTGCCAGCAGCCGACTAGCCTACGAGCAGTACTTC. This chain connects TRBV3-1 (or the pseudogene TRBV3-2) to TRBJ2-7, with a tentative D call TRBD2 (6 bases). The CDR3 contains 12 residues. Trimming removed 4 bases at V and 2 bases at J, with 6 bases between. Germline lookup yields CDR1 LGHDT and CDR2 YNNKEL (reference sequence).

This chain joins TRBV28 and TRBJ2-7, with a weak D call TRBD2 (5 bases). Per germline, CDR1 MDHEN and CDR2 SYDVKM. The CDR3 spans 14 residues. Trimming took off 2 bases at V and 1 base at J, with 9 bases between the two ends. The CDR3 sequence is CASSLDGESYEQYF. CDR3 bases: TGTGCCAGCAGTTTAGACGGGGAGTCCTACGAGCAGTACTTC.

The V and J genes are TRBV29-1 and TRBJ2-7, with a tentative D call TRBD1 (6 bases). Trimming took 4 bases from V and 2 from J, leaving 6 bases between them. Germline loops: CDR1 SQVTM, CDR2 ANQGSEA. This CDR3 is built from 11 residues. The CDR3 nucleotides read TGCAGCGTTGGGACAGCCTACGAGCAGTACTTC. This gives the protein CSVGTAYEQYF.

The chain carries TRBV10-3 and TRBJ2-7, with a tentative D call TRBD2 (6 bases). CDR1 is ENHRY, CDR2 SYGVKD, per germline. The CDR3 runs 14 residues. The ends were cut back, 0 bases at V and 1 base at J, with 7 bases in the middle. The CDR3 here is CAISESGGSYEQYF. CDR3 coding DNA: TGTGCCATCAGTGAGTCGGGGGGTTCCTACGAGCAGTACTTC.

The chain recombines TRBV5-1 with TRBJ2-1; 12 nucleotides align to TRBD2. The germline CDR1 and CDR2 sequences are SGHRS and YFSETQ. This CDR3 contains 16 residues. J gave up 5 bases and V 4 bases, and 7 bases lay outside the gene matches. The CDR3 sequence is CASSPGGLAGNNEQFF. The DNA for the CDR3 is TGCGCCAGCAGCCCAGGAGGACTAGCGGGGAACAATGAGCAGTTCTTC.

This sequence joins TRBV4-2 and TRBJ1-6, with unresolved D. The CDR3 sequence is 13 residues long. Germline V lookup: CDR1 LGHNA, CDR2 YNFKEQ. V lost 0 bases and J lost 10, with 7 bases in between. The CDR3 region has the DNA TGTGCCAGCAGCCAAGAACTTGCCTCACCCCTCCACTTT. Its translation: CASSQELASPLHF.

The sample holds one count of this clone. In DNA, the CDR3 is TGTGCCAGCAGGATCACAGGGACGAACACTGAAGCTTTCTTT. This gives the protein CASRITGTNTEAFF. V is TRBV6-5 and J is TRBJ1-1, with D possibly matching TRBD1 (6 bases). Germline lookup yields CDR1 MNHEY and CDR2 SVGAGI. CDR3 length equals 14 residues. Trimming took 6 bases from V and 1 from J, leaving 12 bases between them.

V usage is TRBV7-6 and J usage is TRBJ2-3; TRBD2 matches 7 bases. The CDR3 length is 15 residues. Germline CDR1 reads SGHVS; CDR2 reads FNYEAQ. J lost 2 bases, V lost 5 bases, and 7 bases had no gene match. This CDR3 is CASSPIGGNTDTQYF. CDR3 sequence (DNA): TGTGCCAGCAGCCCAATCGGGGGGAACACAGATACGCAGTATTTT.

The genes are TRBV4-1 and TRBJ2-5; 8 bases agree with TRBD1. V shed 2 bases and J 5 bases; nucleotides not matched to a gene: 1. CDR1 is MGHRA, CDR2 YSYEKL, per germline. The CDR3 is 13 residues long. As DNA, the CDR3 is TGCGCCAGCAGCCAACAGGGGGCCGAGACCCAGTACTTC. Translation: CASSQQGAETQYF.

This CDR3 is CASSTSGQETQYF. The CDR3 DNA follows: TGTGCCAGTAGCACTAGCGGCCAAGAGACCCAGTACTTC. This chain joins TRBV19 and TRBJ2-5; 8 nucleotides line up with TRBD2. CDR3 length: 13 residues. Trimming took 6 bases from V and 1 from J; bases not matched to a gene: 1. Germline CDR1 and CDR2: LNHDA and SQIVND (reference sequence).

J is TRBJ2-2 and V is TRBV18; 13 nucleotides align to TRBD2. V was clipped by 0 bases and J by 5 bases; unmatched bases: 3. CDR1 KGHSH and CDR2 LQKENI come from the germline V gene. There are 17 residues in the CDR3. The CDR3 nucleotides are TGTGCCAGCTCACCACCGGGACTAGCGGGGACGACCGGGGAGCTGTTTTTT. It yields the protein CASSPPGLAGTTGELFF.